The clone carrying this T cell receptor (beta chain) was found a few times. What it binds is unknown. This sample stems from a study of T cell repertoires in cytomegalovirus infection. At the level of the study: Based on public TCR beta signatures, there were indications of CMV infection and of a matching HLA type.

Germline lookup yields CDR1 SEHNR and CDR2 FQNEAQ (reference sequence). There are 18 residues in the CDR3. V shed 5 bases, J shed 6 bases, and the junction held 16 bases outside the gene matches. Each CDR3 protein is one row after TCRdb ran MiXCR on the reads. The sample yields fewer than 950,000 distinct CDR3 sequences, 30% to 35% seen once. General study points: Totalled public TCR beta family frequency picked out people who carried CMV plus the relevant HLA.

The clonotype comes from a human donor in good health (CMV status not recorded). Some clones in this sample may be carry-over from other donors' samples. This sequence joins TRBV7-9 and TRBJ1-4, with TRBD1 matching over 9 bases. The sequenced sample was cultured CD8+ T cells from PBMCs, obtained from culture after CMV antigen stimulation. In DNA form, the CDR3 reads TGTGCCAGCAGCATAACCGGGACAGGGATCCTAGGTGATGAAAAACTGTTTTTT. Translation gives CASSITGTGILGDEKLFF.